This TCR beta chain derives from a study of blood T cell repertoires in COVID-19. Whole-study context: Collection of acute and convalescent COVID-19 samples took place in the United States, Italy and Spain. Sources were T cells, B-cell-depleted T cells, or PBMCs; the material itself was cDNA or gDNA.

In the study's own analysis: Amplification of reference gene primers provided the estimated nucleated cell counts. Profiling relied on immunoSEQ multiplex PCR, and the TCRdb table lists in-frame clones only, not all of them. The V and J calls and clone size are taken from that table; D and trimming were inferred from the DNA. The repertoire holds under 200,000 clones, around 74% seen once, with 2.8% in the top ten. Losses at the gene ends were 3 bases for V and 4 bases for J; bases not matched to a gene: 8. The germline CDR1 and CDR2 sequences are MDHEN and SYDVKM. This CDR3 has 16 residues. Material for sequencing was peripheral blood. The source of this sequence is a man in his 70s with acute or convalescent COVID-19. The rearrangement joins TRBV28 to TRBJ2-2; 7 bases fit TRBD2. The CDR3 is CASSFGGRSSTGELFF. CDR3 coding DNA: TGTGCCAGCAGTTTCGGGGGGAGATCTAGCACCGGGGAGCTGTTTTTT.